The source of this T cell receptor (beta chain) is a study of T cell changes during pregnancy in multiple sclerosis. Clones were read by immunoSEQ multiplex PCR, and TCRdb kept only the in-frame ones, dropping some. The sample includes over 25,000 clones, roughly 91% seen only once; the top ten take around 3.6%. The J segment lost 4 bases and the V segment lost 2 bases, leaving 4 bases of the junction unmatched. The length of the CDR3 is 15 residues. CDR1 is MRHNA, CDR2 SNTAGT, per germline. The chain is built from TRBV6-4 and TRBJ2-3; 9 nucleotides line up with TRBD2. The sequenced sample was CD8+ T cells from peripheral blood mononuclear cells, obtained in the second trimester of pregnancy. The receptor comes from a female donor in good health, enrolled as a control in a pregnancy study. CDR3 nucleotides: TGTGCCAGCAGTGACAGGGCGGGGGGGCCAGATACGCAGTATTTT. Encoded protein: CASSDRAGGPDTQYF.